The clone carrying this TCR beta chain was found many times. The antigen is unknown. The CDR3 totals 14 residues. V gave up 2 bases and J gave up 4 bases, with 6 bases separating them. CDR1 is MNHNY and CDR2 is SVGAGI in the germline V gene (reference sequence). This sample is drawn from a study of lung T cells in sarcoidosis with Löfgren's syndrome. Study-wide background: CD4+ T cells build up in sarcoidosis bronchoalveolar lavage fluid.

TCRdb ran MiXCR on the reads and lists one entry per CDR3 protein. The sample yields 8,500 to 9,500 distinct CDR3 sequences, more than 20% seen once. Notes on the study in general: Versus controls, Löfgren's syndrome patients reportedly showed TRAV12-1 and TRBV2 as most expanded. Shared TRAV12-1 and TRBV2 CDR3 motifs were reported across several patients. TRAV12-1 preferentially paired with TRBV2, with homologous CDR3s.

The TCR was taken from a human donor with sarcoidosis (Löfgren's syndrome or another form), or a control subject (not recorded which). The sample was CD4+ T cells from bronchoalveolar lavage fluid. The rearrangement uses TRBV6-6 and TRBJ2-6, with a weak D call TRBD2 (6 bases). CDR3 DNA sequence: TGTGCCAGCAGTTACGGGGGGGGGGCCAACGTCCTGACTTTC. It is translated as CASSYGGGANVLTF.